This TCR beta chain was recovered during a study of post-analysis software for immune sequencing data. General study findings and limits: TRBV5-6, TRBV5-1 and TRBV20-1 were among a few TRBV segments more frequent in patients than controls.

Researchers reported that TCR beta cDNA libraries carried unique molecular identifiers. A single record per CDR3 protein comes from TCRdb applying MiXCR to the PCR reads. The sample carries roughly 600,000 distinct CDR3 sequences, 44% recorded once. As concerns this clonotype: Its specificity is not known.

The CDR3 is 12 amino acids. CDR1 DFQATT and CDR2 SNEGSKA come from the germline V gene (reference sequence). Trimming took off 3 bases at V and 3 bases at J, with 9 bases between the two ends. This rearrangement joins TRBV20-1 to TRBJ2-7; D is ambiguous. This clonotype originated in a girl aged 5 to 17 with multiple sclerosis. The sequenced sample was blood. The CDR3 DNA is TGCAGTGCTAGGTCCAATTACTACGAGCAGTACTTC. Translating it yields CSARSNYYEQYF.